These T cell receptor beta chains were read from a single sample in a study of Ad26.COV2.S vaccination and SARS-CoV-2 variants. Produced via immunoSEQ multiplex PCR; TCRdb's table is partial and in-frame only. The table shows approximately 420,000 clones, with around 89% occurring only once. This material consisted of peripheral blood, taken in a trial of Ad26.COV2.S vaccine versus placebo. These receptors were obtained from a person aged 18-65 years who received the Ad26.COV2.S COVID-19 vaccine or a placebo. The CDR3 runs from the conserved cysteine through the conserved F or W. A D gene is named only where the DNA matches it firmly. Expanded clones are given a class, and other clones once, few, many or no size at all.

J gene,D gene,V gene,clone size,CDR3 DNA,CDR3 protein
TRBJ2-2,.,TRBV11-2,.,TGTGCCAGCAGCTTAGCGGTCGGGAACACCGGGGAGCTGTTTTTT,CASSLAVGNTGELFF
TRBJ2-1,TRBD2,TRBV27,.,TGTGCCAGCAGTTGGCGGGGGGGCGGACCCAATGAGCAGTTCTTC,CASSWRGGGPNEQFF
TRBJ2-2,TRBD1,TRBV4-2,.,TGTGCCAGCAGAAGTGGGACAGGGGAAACCGGGGAGCTGTTTTTT,CASRSGTGETGELFF
TRBJ2-1,.,TRBV24-1,.,TGTGCCACCAGTGATCCTGCTCACGGAGTCGATGAGCAGTTCTTC,CATSDPAHGVDEQFF
TRBJ2-3,.,TRBV11-2,.,TGTGCCAGCAGCTTAGTACGCCCAGATACGCAGTATTTT,CASSLVRPDTQYF
TRBJ2-3,.,TRBV9,once,TGTGCCAGCAGCGTACGAGGGCTTTCCACAGATACGCAGTATTTT,CASSVRGLSTDTQYF
TRBJ1-6,.,TRBV7-9,many,TGTGCCAGCAGAACAGACGTATATAATTCACCCCTCCACTTT,CASRTDVYNSPLHF
TRBJ2-5,TRBD2,TRBV7-9,.,TGTGCCAGCAGCCTCTTGGGGGGGGATCAAGAGACCCAGTACTTC,CASSLLGGDQETQYF
TRBJ1-1,.,TRBV29-1,.,TGCAGCGTTTGGCCGTATTCGGACACTGAAGCTTTCTTT,CSVWPYSDTEAFF
TRBJ1-5,.,TRBV27,.,TGTGCCAGCAGTTTGTGGACTAATCAGCCCCAGCATTTT,CASSLWTNQPQHF
TRBJ1-5,.,TRBV2,.,TGTGCCAGCGGAGGACTAATCGGGGATCAGCCCCAGCATTTT,CASGGLIGDQPQHF
TRBJ2-2,.,TRBV19,.,TGTGCCAGTAGTTCAGTGCGGCAGGTGAACACCGGGGAGCTGTTTTTT,CASSSVRQVNTGELFF
TRBJ2-5,.,TRBV7-9,.,TGTGCCAGCAGCCCCCGACTAGAACTTAACCTTTACCAAGAGACCCAGTACTTC,CASSPRLELNLYQETQYF
TRBJ2-1,.,TRBV7-3,.,TGTGCCAGCAGCCGCGACGCATACTCCTACAATGAGCAGTTCTTC,CASSRDAYSYNEQFF
TRBJ1-2,.,TRBV30,.,TGTGCCTGGAGTGTACCCGGGGGCGATTTCCATGGCTACACCTTC,CAWSVPGGDFHGYTF
TRBJ2-3,TRBD2,TRBV28,.,TGTGCCAGCGCCACCGGGGGGGACAATCTCCACGCTGTGGATTTT,CASATGGDNLHAVDF
TRBJ1-1,TRBD1,TRBV28,.,TGTGCCAGCAGTTTGGTACGGACAGGGGCTGAAGCTTTCTTT,CASSLVRTGAEAFF
TRBJ1-1,.,TRBV5-4,once,TGTGCCAGCAGCTTATTACGGCAGAGGGACACTGAAGCTTTCTTT,CASSLLRQRDTEAFF
TRBJ1-5,.,TRBV19,.,TGTGCCAGTAGCACTCTGAGTCAGCCCCAGCATTTT,CASSTLSQPQHF
TRBJ1-1,.,TRBV30,.,TGTGCCTGGAGTCGGGGCAGTGACACTGAAGCTTTCTTT,CAWSRGSDTEAFF
TRBJ1-1,.,TRBV20-1,once,TGCAGTGCTAGTACACGCGTCACTGAAGCTTTCTTT,CSASTRVTEAFF
TRBJ2-1,.,TRBV5-1,.,TGCGCCAGCAGCTTCCCAGGCACTTACAATGAGCAGTTCTTC,CASSFPGTYNEQFF
TRBJ1-2,.,TRBV2,.,TGTGCCACCCATCTCAATGCCGGCTACACCTTC,CATHLNAGYTF
TRBJ2-2,.,TRBV7-6,.,TGTGCCAGCAGCTTCAACTTAGGGAGCGGGGAGCTGTTTTTT,CASSFNLGSGELFF
TRBJ2-5,TRBD2,TRBV5-1,.,TGCGCCAGCAGCTTGGTTCCAGCGGGGGGTTCGGAGACCCAGTACTTC,CASSLVPAGGSETQYF
TRBJ1-2,TRBD1,TRBV28,.,TGTGCCAGCACCCGGCGGACAGGCACCTATGGCTACACCTTC,CASTRRTGTYGYTF
TRBJ1-2,.,TRBV7-9,few,TGTGCCAGCGGGGAAAACAGCGGAGAGAATTATGGCTACACCTTC,CASGENSGENYGYTF
TRBJ2-7,.,TRBV18,.,TGTGCCAGCTCACGATCCGGGACAACCTACGAGCAGTACTTC,CASSRSGTTYEQYF
TRBJ2-5,.,TRBV3-1/TRBV3-2,once,TGTGCCAGCAGCCAAGATCTCATTGCTGAAAGAGAGACCCAGTACTTC,CASSQDLIAERETQYF
TRBJ1-1,.,TRBV30,.,TGTGCCTGGAGTACCCGGGCTCCGTTGAGGGACACTGAAGCTTTCTTT,CAWSTRAPLRDTEAFF
TRBJ2-3,.,TRBV3-1/TRBV3-2,.,TGTGCCCATCGGCCTTCGCGGGGATCGGTAGATACGCAGTATTTT,CAHRPSRGSVDTQYF
TRBJ2-1,.,TRBV30,.,TGTGCCTGGAGCGATGACCTCGTTTACAATGAGCAGTTCTTC,CAWSDDLVYNEQFF
TRBJ2-3,.,TRBV7-8,.,TGTGCCAGCAGACAGACAGATACGCAGTATTTT,CASRQTDTQYF
TRBJ1-6,.,TRBV6-4,.,TGTGCCAGCAGGGACAGCCATAATTCACCCCTCCACTTT,CASRDSHNSPLHF
TRBJ1-1,.,TRBV28,.,TGTGCCAGCAGGGGGGTAAATATGAACACTGAAGCTTTCTTT,CASRGVNMNTEAFF
TRBJ2-1,TRBD2,TRBV4-3,few,TGCGCCAGCAGCCAACTGAGCGGGGGGGTTTATGAGCAGTTCTTC,CASSQLSGGVYEQFF